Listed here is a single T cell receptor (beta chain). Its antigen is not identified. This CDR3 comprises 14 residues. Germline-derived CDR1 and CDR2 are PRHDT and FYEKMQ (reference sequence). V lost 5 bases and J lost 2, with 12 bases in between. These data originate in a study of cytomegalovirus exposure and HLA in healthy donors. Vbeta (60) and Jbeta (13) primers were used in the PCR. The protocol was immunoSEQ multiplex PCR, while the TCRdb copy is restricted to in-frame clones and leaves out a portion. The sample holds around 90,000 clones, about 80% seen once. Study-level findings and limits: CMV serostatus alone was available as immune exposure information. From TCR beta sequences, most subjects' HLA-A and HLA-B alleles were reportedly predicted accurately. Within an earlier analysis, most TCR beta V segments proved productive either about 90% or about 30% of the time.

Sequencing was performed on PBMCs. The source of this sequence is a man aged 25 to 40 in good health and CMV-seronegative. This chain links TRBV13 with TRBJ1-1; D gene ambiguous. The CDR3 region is CASSLLSVNTEAFF. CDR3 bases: TGTGCCAGCAGCCTTCTGTCCGTAAACACTGAAGCTTTCTTT.